The sequence of this T cell receptor beta chain was determined in a study of blood T cell repertoires in COVID-19. Study context: Samples of COVID-19 (acute and convalescent) were obtained from the United States, Italy and Spain.

The ends were cut back, 2 bases at V and 7 bases at J, with 11 bases in the middle. The CDR3 covers 13 residues. This clone appeared once. Here immunoSEQ multiplex PCR was the method, and the copy in TCRdb shows in-frame clones only, minus some. The repertoire consists of tens of thousands of clones, with approximately 86% occurring once and the leading ten covering 15% to 20%. Sequenced: peripheral blood. The V gene is TRBV12-3 or TRBV12-4, the J gene TRBJ1-2, with D maybe TRBD1 (6 bases). The receptor comes from a human donor in a cohort sampled during active COVID-19. CDR3 amino acids: CASSLRRGGGYTF. CDR3 nucleotide sequence: TGTGCCAGCAGTTTACGCAGGGGTGGTGGCTACACCTTC.